One T cell receptor (beta chain) is described in this entry. Its recognized antigen is unknown. No clone much larger than this one lies a single base away; base qualities are absent. The source of the sample is a study of blood T cell repertoires in COVID-19 (dated by TCRdb to between 2020 and 2021). About the study as a whole: Collaborator samples came from the United States, Italy and Spain and covered acute and convalescent phases of COVID-19. The prospective study material was composed of cDNA or gDNA derived from T cells, B-cell-depleted T cells, or PBMCs. Subjects who had been exposed to COVID-19, were actively infected with it, or had recovered from it provided the deeply sampled blood TCRbeta repertoires that made up the dataset. A freely available public database, intended as a resource for researchers studying the immune response to SARS-CoV-2, is where the repertoires were released. The samples were drawn from two sources: the first 160 participants of the ongoing ImmuneRACE study, and 1,254 subjects contributed by 6 global collaborators. A de-identified subject ID, COVID-19 status, age in years and sex were almost always included in the sample metadata. Where available, HLA class I and class II types were obtained from metadata supplied by the sample provider rather than from assay-based typing. Points the paper makes about the study in general: The amount of clinical and demographic metadata varied by source and participant and was provided uncurated.

The CDR3 contains 14 residues, cysteine and phenylalanine counted. Only the CDR3 part of the read is kept: 42 bases, read in frame from the first base. The germline V gene (reference sequence) provides CDR1 MNHEY and CDR2 SMNVEV. A distance of 10 bases separates the germline ends of V and J, which lose 0 bases and 5 bases respectively. TCRbeta CDR3 regions were amplified from genomic DNA by means of the immunoSEQ Assay, a bias-controlled multiplex PCR. In the authors' own workflow: The number of nucleated cells in each sample was estimated from the amplification of reference gene primers within the assay. To quantify the absolute abundance of each unique TCRbeta CDR3 rearrangement, sequence reads were collapsed and filtered. For each sample, productive Simpson clonality was calculated as the square root of Simpson's diversity index over productive rearrangements. What TCRdb holds here is the immuneACCESS table cut down to in-frame rearrangements. Part of the clones is not present; checked against another copy, under half of the missing clones reflect an unresolved V gene, and the others are unexplained. The V and J calls and clone size were taken over from that table, and D and trimming were inferred from the DNA. Counted in this sample were around 400,000 clones; about 89% of them appeared once. 0.8% to 0.9% of the sample rests with the top ten.

Enrolling through a virtual design, the prospective study's participants ranged in age from roughly 18 to 100 years and lived across 24 United States geographic areas. Cohort assignment in the prospective study relied on participant-reported clinical history from a screening survey and a study questionnaire. Exposed participants had been in contact with someone with a PCR-confirmed or clinician-diagnosed COVID-19 case within 2 weeks of study entry. Each participant in the prospective study had whole blood, serum and a nasopharyngeal or oropharyngeal swab collected by mobile phlebotomists. Prospective study participants could optionally give additional blood draws and questionnaires over an approximately 2-month period. Blood samples from the prospective study were shipped frozen or at room temperature prior to DNA extraction.

Recombination connected TRBV27 to TRBJ1-1, with the D gene uncertain. The sequenced sample consisted of PBMCs or T cells enriched from blood (not recorded which). The TCR was taken from a woman aged 40 to 49 who had been exposed to COVID-19. DNA sequence: TGTGCCAGCAGTTTATCGCCGGGTCGGACTGAAGCTTTCTTT. Its protein reads: CASSLSPGRTEAFF.